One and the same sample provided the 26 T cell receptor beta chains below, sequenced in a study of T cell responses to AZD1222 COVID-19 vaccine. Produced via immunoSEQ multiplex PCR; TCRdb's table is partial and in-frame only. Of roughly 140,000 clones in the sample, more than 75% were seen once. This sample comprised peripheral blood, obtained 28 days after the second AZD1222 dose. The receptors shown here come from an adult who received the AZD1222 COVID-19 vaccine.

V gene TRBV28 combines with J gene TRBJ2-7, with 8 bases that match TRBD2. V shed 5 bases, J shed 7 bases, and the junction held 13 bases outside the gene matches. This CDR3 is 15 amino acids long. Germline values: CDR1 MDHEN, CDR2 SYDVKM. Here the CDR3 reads CASSPPGLESREQYF. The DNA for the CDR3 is TGTGCCAGCAGTCCTCCGGGACTAGAGTCTCGTGAGCAGTACTTC.

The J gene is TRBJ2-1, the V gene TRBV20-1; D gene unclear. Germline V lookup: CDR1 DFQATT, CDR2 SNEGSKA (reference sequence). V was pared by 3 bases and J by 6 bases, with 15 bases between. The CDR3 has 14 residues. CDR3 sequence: CSASKQVSANEQFF. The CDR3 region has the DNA TGCAGTGCTAGTAAGCAGGTTTCGGCCAATGAGCAGTTCTTC.

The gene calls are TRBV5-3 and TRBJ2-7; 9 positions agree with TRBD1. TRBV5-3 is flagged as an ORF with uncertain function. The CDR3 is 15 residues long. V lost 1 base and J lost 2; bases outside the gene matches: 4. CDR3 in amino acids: CARSLRDRATYEQYF. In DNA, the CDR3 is TGTGCCAGAAGCTTGCGGGACAGGGCCACCTACGAGCAGTACTTC.

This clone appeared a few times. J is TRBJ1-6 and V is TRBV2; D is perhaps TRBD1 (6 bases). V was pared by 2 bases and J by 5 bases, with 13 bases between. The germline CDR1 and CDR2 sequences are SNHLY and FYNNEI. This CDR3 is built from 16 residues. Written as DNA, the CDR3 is TGTGCCAGCAGTGAATGGGGGGCGATAAATAATTCACCCCTCCACTTT. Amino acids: CASSEWGAINNSPLHF.

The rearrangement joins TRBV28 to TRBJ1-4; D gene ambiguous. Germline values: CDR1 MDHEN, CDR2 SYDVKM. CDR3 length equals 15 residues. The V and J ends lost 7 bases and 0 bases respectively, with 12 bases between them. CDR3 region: CASKGRPATNEKLFF. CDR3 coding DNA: TGTGCCAGCAAGGGCCGACCCGCAACTAATGAAAAACTGTTTTTT. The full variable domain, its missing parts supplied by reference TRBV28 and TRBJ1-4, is DVKVTQSSRYLVKRTGEKVFLECVQDMDHENMFWYRQDPGLGLRLIYFSYDVKMKEKGDIPEGYSVSREKKERFSLILESASTNQTSMYLCASKGRPATNEKLFFGSGTQLSVL.

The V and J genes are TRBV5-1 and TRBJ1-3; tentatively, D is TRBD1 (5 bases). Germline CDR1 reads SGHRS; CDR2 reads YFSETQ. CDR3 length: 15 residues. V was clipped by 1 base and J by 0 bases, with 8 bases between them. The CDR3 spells CASSLNGHSGNTIYF. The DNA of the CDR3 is TGCGCCAGCAGCTTGAATGGACACTCTGGAAACACCATATATTTT.

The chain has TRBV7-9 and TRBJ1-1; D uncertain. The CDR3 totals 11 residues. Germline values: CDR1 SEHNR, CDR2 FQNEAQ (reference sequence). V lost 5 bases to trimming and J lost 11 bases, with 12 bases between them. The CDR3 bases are TGTGCCAGCAGCCGCCGACCGGAGGCTTTCTTT. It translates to CASSRRPEAFF. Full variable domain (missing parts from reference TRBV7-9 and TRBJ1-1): DTGVSQNPRHKITKRGQNVTFRCDPISEHNRLYWYRQTLGQGPEFLTYFQNEAQLEKSRLLSDRFSAERPKGSFSTLEIQRTEQGDSAMYLCASSRRPEAFFGQGTRLTVV.

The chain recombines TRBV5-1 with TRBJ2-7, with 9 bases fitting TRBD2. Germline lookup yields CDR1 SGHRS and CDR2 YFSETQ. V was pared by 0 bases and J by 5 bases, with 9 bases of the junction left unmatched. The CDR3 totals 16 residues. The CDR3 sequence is CASSLGPAGGINEQYF. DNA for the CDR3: TGCGCCAGCAGCTTGGGACCAGCGGGAGGAATTAACGAGCAGTACTTC.

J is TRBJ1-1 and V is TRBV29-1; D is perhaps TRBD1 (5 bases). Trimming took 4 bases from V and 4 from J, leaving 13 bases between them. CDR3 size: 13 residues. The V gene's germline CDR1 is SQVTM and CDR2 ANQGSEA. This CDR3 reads CSVGLGGSTEAFF. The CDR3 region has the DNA TGCAGCGTTGGATTGGGGGGGAGCACTGAAGCTTTCTTT.

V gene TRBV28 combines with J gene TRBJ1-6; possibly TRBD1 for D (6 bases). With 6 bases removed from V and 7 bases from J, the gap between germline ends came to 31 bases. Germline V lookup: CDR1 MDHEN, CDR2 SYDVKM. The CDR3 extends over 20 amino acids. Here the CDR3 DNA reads TGTGCCAGCAGGAAAAATTATGGCGGAGGAAGAGCAGGGGCGAATTCACCCCTCCACTTT. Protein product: CASRKNYGGGRAGANSPLHF.

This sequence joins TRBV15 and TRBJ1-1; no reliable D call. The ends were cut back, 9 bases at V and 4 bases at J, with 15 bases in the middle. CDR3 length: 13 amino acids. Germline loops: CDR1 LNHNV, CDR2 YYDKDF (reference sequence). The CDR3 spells CATTEAGGTEAFF. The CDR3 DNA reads TGTGCCACAACTGAGGCCGGTGGCACTGAAGCTTTCTTT.

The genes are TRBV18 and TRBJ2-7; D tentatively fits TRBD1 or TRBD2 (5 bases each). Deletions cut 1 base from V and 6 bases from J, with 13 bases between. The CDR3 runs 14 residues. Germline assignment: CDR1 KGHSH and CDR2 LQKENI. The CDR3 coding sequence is TGTGCCAGCTCACCACTCCGGGACGAAGCCGAGCAGTACTTC. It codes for CASSPLRDEAEQYF.

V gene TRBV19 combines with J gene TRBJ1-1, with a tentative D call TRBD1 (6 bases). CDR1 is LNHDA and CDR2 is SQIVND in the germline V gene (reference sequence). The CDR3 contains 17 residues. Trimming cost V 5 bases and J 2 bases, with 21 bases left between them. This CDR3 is CASSPHPGTLRNTEAFF. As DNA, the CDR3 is TGTGCCAGTAGTCCCCACCCCGGGACACTTAGAAACACTGAAGCTTTCTTT.

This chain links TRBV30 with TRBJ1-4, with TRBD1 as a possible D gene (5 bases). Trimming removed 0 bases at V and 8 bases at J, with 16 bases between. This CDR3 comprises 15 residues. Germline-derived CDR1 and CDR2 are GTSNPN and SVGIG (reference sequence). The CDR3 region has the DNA TGTGCCTGGAGTGTACAATCATCAGGGATCGAAAAACTGTTTTTT. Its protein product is CAWSVQSSGIEKLFF.

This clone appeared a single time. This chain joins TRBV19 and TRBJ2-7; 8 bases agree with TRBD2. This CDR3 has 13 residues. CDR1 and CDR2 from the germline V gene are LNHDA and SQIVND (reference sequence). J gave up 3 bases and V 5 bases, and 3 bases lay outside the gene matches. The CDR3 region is CASSYGGDYEQYF. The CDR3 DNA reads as TGTGCCAGTAGTTACGGGGGGGACTACGAGCAGTACTTC.

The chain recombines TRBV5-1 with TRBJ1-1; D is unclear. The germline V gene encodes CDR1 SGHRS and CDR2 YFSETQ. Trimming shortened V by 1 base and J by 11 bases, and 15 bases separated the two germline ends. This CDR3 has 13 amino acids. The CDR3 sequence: CASSLSSQEEAFF. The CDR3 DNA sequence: TGCGCCAGCAGCTTGTCGTCGCAGGAGGAGGCTTTCTTT.

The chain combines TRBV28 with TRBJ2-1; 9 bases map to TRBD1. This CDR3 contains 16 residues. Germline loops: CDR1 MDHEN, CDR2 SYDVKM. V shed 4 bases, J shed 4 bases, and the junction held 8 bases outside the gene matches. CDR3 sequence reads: CASSSSGTGTYNEQFF. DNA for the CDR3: TGTGCCAGCAGTTCCTCCGGGACAGGGACATACAATGAGCAGTTCTTC.

The CDR3 reads CASSQGVGETQYF. CDR3 bases: TGCGCCAGCAGCCAAGGTGTCGGGGAGACCCAGTACTTC. J is TRBJ2-5 and V is TRBV4-3; D remains unclear. Trimming took 1 base from V and 5 from J, leaving 8 bases between them. The CDR3 length is 13 residues. From germline, CDR1 is LGHNA and CDR2 YSLEER.

CDR3 in amino acids: CASRDRGGATEAFF. Written as DNA, the CDR3 is TGTGCCAGTAGGGACAGGGGAGGAGCGACTGAAGCTTTCTTT. This chain connects TRBV19 to TRBJ1-1; 9 bases match TRBD1. V shed 6 bases, J shed 5 bases, and the junction held 7 bases outside the gene matches. This CDR3 spans 14 amino acids. Looked up from germline, CDR1 is LNHDA and CDR2 is SQIVND (reference sequence).

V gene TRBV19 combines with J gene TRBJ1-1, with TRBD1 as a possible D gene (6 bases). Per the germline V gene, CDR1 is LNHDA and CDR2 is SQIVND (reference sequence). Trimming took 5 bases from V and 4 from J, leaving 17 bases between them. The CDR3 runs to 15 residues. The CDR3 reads CASSLAGGGSTEAFF. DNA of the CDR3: TGTGCCAGTAGTTTGGCCGGGGGCGGCAGCACTGAAGCTTTCTTT.

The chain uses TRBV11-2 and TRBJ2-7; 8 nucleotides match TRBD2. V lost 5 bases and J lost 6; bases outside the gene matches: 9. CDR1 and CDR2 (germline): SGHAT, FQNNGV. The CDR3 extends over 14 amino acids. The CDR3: CASSPGGVAGEQYF. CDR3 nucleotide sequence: TGTGCCAGCAGCCCCGGGGGGGTCGCGGGCGAGCAGTACTTC.

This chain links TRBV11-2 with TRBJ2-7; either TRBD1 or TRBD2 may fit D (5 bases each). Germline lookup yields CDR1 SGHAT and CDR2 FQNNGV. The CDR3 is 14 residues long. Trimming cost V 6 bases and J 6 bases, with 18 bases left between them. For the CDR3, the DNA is TGTGCCAGCAGGGGGACGGCAGGACCATCCGAGCAGTACTTC. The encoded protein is CASRGTAGPSEQYF.

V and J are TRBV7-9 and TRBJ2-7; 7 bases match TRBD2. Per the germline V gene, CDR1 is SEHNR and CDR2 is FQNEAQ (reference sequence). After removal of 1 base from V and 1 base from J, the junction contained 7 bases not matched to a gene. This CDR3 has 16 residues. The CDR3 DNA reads TGTGCCAGCAGCTTAGATTGGGCGGGAGAATCCTACGAGCAGTACTTC. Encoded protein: CASSLDWAGESYEQYF. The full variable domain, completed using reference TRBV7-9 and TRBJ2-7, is DTGVSQNPRHKITKRGQNVTFRCDPISEHNRLYWYRQTLGQGPEFLTYFQNEAQLEKSRLLSDRFSAERPKGSFSTLEIQRTEQGDSAMYLCASSLDWAGESYEQYFGPGTRLTVT.

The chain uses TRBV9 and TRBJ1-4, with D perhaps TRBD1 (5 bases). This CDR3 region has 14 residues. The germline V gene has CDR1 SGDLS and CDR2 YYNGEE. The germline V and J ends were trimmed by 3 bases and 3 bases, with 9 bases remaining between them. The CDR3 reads CASSAGGSNEKLFF. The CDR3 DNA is TGTGCCAGCAGCGCCGGGGGGTCTAATGAAAAACTGTTTTTT.

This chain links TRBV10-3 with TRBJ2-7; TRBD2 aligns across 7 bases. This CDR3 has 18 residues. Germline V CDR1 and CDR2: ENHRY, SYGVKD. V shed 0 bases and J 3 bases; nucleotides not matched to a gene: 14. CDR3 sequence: CAISESFGDGRPRYEQYF. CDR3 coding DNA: TGTGCCATCAGTGAGTCATTTGGGGACGGGAGGCCCCGCTACGAGCAGTACTTC.

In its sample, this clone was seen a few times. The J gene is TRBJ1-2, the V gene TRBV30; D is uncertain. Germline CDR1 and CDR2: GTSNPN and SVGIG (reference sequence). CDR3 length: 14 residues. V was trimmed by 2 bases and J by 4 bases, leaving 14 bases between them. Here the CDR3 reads CAWSLLPPVYGYTF. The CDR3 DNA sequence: TGTGCCTGGAGTCTACTACCCCCAGTCTATGGCTACACCTTC.